The 20 T cell receptor beta chains given below trace back to one sample, sequenced in a study of OX40 agonist ivuxolimab in advanced cancers. The library was prepared using the immunoSEQ multiplex PCR assay. This immuneACCESS table, as held by TCRdb, lists in-frame sequences with V and J called but not all clones. Of the missing ones, under half trace to an unresolved V gene in checked studies; the others have no known cause. The sample includes around 52,000 clones, with 65% to 85% observed a single time. Together, the top ten hold 2.5% to 3.5% of the sample. Sequenced material: CD4+ or CD8+ T cells sorted from blood, taken in a trial of the OX40 agonist ivuxolimab. Every receptor here comes from an adult with an advanced solid tumor such as melanoma, head and neck, liver or kidney cancer.

The V gene is TRBV9, the J gene TRBJ2-1; 10 bases match TRBD1. J gave up 5 bases and V 4 bases, and 9 bases lay outside the gene matches. Germline CDR1 is SGDLS and CDR2 is YYNGEE. The CDR3 totals 16 residues. CDR3 in DNA: TGTGCCAGCAGCTCTCTCGGGACAGGGGTAAACAATGAGCAGTTCTTC. Its protein product is CASSSLGTGVNNEQFF.

The J gene is TRBJ2-2, the V gene TRBV6-1, with D perhaps TRBD2 (6 bases). Germline CDR1 MNHNS, CDR2 SASEGT. The CDR3 is made up of 13 amino acids. V lost 8 bases and J 9 bases, leaving 16 bases between the germline ends. CDR3 nucleotides: TGTGCCAGCGTTTCGGGACTGGCTCGGGAGCTGTTTTTT. Translating it yields CASVSGLARELFF.

This clone was seen a few times. The chain combines TRBV2 with TRBJ1-5, with TRBD1 matching over 8 bases. The length of the CDR3 is 14 residues. From germline, CDR1 is SNHLY and CDR2 FYNNEI. The V segment lost 4 bases and the J segment 6 bases; nucleotides outside the gene matches: 5. The CDR3 DNA is TGTGCCAGCAGTGTTGACAGGGGCATTCAGCCCCAGCATTTT. Its translation: CASSVDRGIQPQHF.

The chain carries TRBV5-1 and TRBJ2-1, with 7 nucleotides matching TRBD1. Germline V CDR1 and CDR2: SGHRS, YFSETQ. Trimming at V came to 2 bases and at J to 0 bases, leaving 11 bases not matched to a gene. The CDR3 consists of 18 residues. The CDR3 nucleotides are TGCGCCAGCAGCTTCACCTCCGGGACAGCCAGCTCCTACAATGAGCAGTTCTTC. Translation: CASSFTSGTASSYNEQFF.

The sample holds a few counts of this clone. V usage is TRBV2 and J usage is TRBJ2-5; 8 nucleotides agree with TRBD1. Germline assignment: CDR1 SNHLY and CDR2 FYNNEI. J was trimmed by 5 bases and V by 6 bases; bases with no gene match: 11. CDR3 length: 15 amino acids. CDR3 sequence: CASSAQPGGMETQYF. The CDR3 DNA is TGTGCCAGCAGCGCCCAACCAGGGGGCATGGAGACCCAGTACTTC.

This clone came up once. The chain links TRBV5-1 to TRBJ2-7; the D is unclear. Trimming shortened V by 3 bases and J by 3 bases, and 4 bases separated the two germline ends. Germline CDR1 is SGHRS and CDR2 is YFSETQ. This CDR3 is 11 amino acids long. This CDR3 reads CASSSSYEQYF. CDR3 in DNA: TGCGCCAGCAGCTCCAGCTACGAGCAGTACTTC.

This chain uses TRBV25-1 with TRBJ1-5; TRBD1 is a possible D gene (5 bases). Germline V gene lookup returns CDR1 MGHDK and CDR2 SYGVNS. The CDR3 length is 14 residues. Trimming left V 3 bases short and J 5 bases short, with 11 bases between. This CDR3 is CASSDGRGYQPQHF. In DNA, the CDR3 is TGTGCCAGCAGTGACGGGAGGGGCTATCAGCCCCAGCATTTT.

The rearrangement uses TRBV5-5 and TRBJ2-1; 10 bases line up with TRBD2. V was clipped by 3 bases and J by 4 bases; unmatched bases: 7. The germline CDR1 and CDR2 sequences are SGHKS and YYEKEE (reference sequence). This CDR3 has 16 amino acids. The CDR3 sequence: CASSSPLAGVYNEQFF. CDR3 coding DNA: TGTGCCAGCAGCTCCCCTCTAGCGGGAGTGTACAATGAGCAGTTCTTC.

This clone has a single count. The chain combines TRBV25-1 with TRBJ2-6; D call uncertain. Trimming shortened V by 1 base and J by 0 bases, and 7 bases separated the two germline ends. CDR1 and CDR2 from the germline V gene are MGHDK and SYGVNS. The CDR3 runs 16 residues. CDR3 bases: TGTGCCAGCAGTGAATTCATGGGCTCTGGGGCCAACGTCCTGACTTTC. Translation gives CASSEFMGSGANVLTF.

The V call is TRBV5-1, the J call TRBJ2-1, with D possibly matching TRBD1 (6 bases). Germline V CDR1 and CDR2: SGHRS, YFSETQ. Trimming stripped 6 bases from V and 10 bases from J, with 17 bases between. This CDR3 has 13 residues. This chain's CDR3 is CASTGSGTLEQFF. The CDR3 DNA is TGCGCCAGCACCGGGTCAGGGACACTCGAGCAGTTCTTC.

The chain links TRBV7-8 to TRBJ2-2; TRBD1 agrees at 8 bases. CDR3 size: 15 residues. Germline trimming cut 5 bases from V and 1 base from J; bases unmatched to any gene: 3. Germline values: CDR1 SGHVS, CDR2 FQNEAQ. This CDR3 reads CASSQGTGNTGELFF. The CDR3 DNA reads as TGTGCCAGCAGCCAGGGGACAGGGAACACCGGGGAGCTGTTTTTT.

The chain links TRBV6-1 to TRBJ1-2; D uncertain. The CDR3 has 14 residues. Trimming took off 5 bases at V and 4 bases at J, with 14 bases between the two ends. Per the germline V gene, CDR1 is MNHNS and CDR2 is SASEGT. The CDR3 DNA follows: TGTGCCAGCAGTCCCCAAGGAGGGAGCTATGGCTACACCTTC. Amino acids: CASSPQGGSYGYTF.

The count of this clone is one. The rearrangement uses TRBV6-6 and TRBJ1-1; D is uncertain. The germline V gene encodes CDR1 MNHNY and CDR2 SVGAGI (reference sequence). This CDR3 comprises 13 residues. With 5 bases removed from V and 7 bases from J, the gap between germline ends came to 14 bases. The CDR3 here is CASSDGGHREAFF. In DNA form, the CDR3 reads TGTGCCAGCAGTGATGGAGGTCACCGTGAAGCTTTCTTT.

The chain uses TRBV29-1 and TRBJ2-5; the D is unclear. The CDR3 is 13 amino acids. From germline, CDR1 is SQVTM and CDR2 ANQGSEA. V lost 5 bases and J 1 base, leaving 11 bases between the germline ends. The CDR3 sequence is CSVKFHGQETQYF. The CDR3 DNA reads as TGCAGCGTTAAGTTCCACGGCCAAGAGACCCAGTACTTC.

The chain employs TRBV11-2 and TRBJ1-6; D is unclear. Germline loops: CDR1 SGHAT, CDR2 FQNNGV. This CDR3 has 15 residues. V was shortened by 5 bases and J by 4 bases, with 12 bases between the two germline ends. In DNA form, the CDR3 reads TGTGCCAGCAGCCCCCAGCGGTTTTATAATTCACCCCTCCACTTT. This encodes CASSPQRFYNSPLHF.

This chain joins TRBV7-9 and TRBJ2-7, with a weak D call TRBD2 (6 bases). Trimming took 5 bases from V and 1 from J, leaving 15 bases between them. CDR1 is SEHNR, CDR2 FQNEAQ, per germline (reference sequence). The CDR3 runs to 15 residues. Here the CDR3 reads CASSDHSGESYEQYF. The CDR3 DNA is TGTGCCAGCAGCGACCATAGCGGAGAATCCTACGAGCAGTACTTC. The full variable domain, with the rest looked up from reference TRBV7-9 and TRBJ2-7, is DTGVSQNPRHKITKRGQNVTFRCDPISEHNRLYWYRQTLGQGPEFLTYFQNEAQLEKSRLLSDRFSAERPKGSFSTLEIQRTEQGDSAMYLCASSDHSGESYEQYFGPGTRLTVT.

V is TRBV5-6 and J is TRBJ1-1, with D possibly TRBD1 on 5 matching bases. CDR3 length: 15 amino acids. Looked up from germline, CDR1 is SGHDT and CDR2 is YYEEEE. With 4 bases removed from V and 5 bases from J, the gap between germline ends came to 18 bases. DNA for the CDR3: TGTGCCAGCAGCCCGACCCAGGGCGGAGGGACTGAAGCTTTCTTT. Residues: CASSPTQGGGTEAFF.

The chain is built from TRBV2 and TRBJ2-2; D not resolved. The CDR3 contains 14 residues. Germline V gives CDR1 SNHLY, CDR2 FYNNEI. V lost 0 bases and J 7 bases, leaving 9 bases between the germline ends. The CDR3 loop reads CASSEALLLGELFF. Here the CDR3 DNA reads TGTGCCAGCAGTGAAGCGCTTCTACTCGGGGAGCTGTTTTTT.

The chain carries TRBV29-1 and TRBJ1-4; 7 positions agree with TRBD1. The CDR3 sequence is 13 residues long. V was clipped by 4 bases and J by 4 bases; unmatched bases: 3. Per germline, CDR1 SQVTM and CDR2 ANQGSEA. The CDR3 sequence is CSVAQGLNEKLFF. The CDR3 DNA follows: TGCAGCGTTGCACAGGGGCTTAATGAAAAACTGTTTTTT.

The chain combines TRBV5-1 with TRBJ2-2; D possibly uses TRBD1 or TRBD2 (6 bases each). The CDR3 totals 17 residues. Germline CDR1 is SGHRS and CDR2 is YFSETQ. The V and J ends lost 4 bases and 4 bases respectively, with 20 bases between them. CDR3 sequence reads: CASSRGVRDEGTGELFF. CDR3 bases: TGCGCCAGCAGCAGGGGGGTCCGGGATGAAGGCACCGGGGAGCTGTTTTTT.